This TCR beta chain was sequenced during a study of regulatory T cells in long-lasting Graves disease. Whole-study results and caveats: Relative to new patients (around 1,000), persistent patients exhibited greater sharing of public clonotypes (approximately 2,500).

Time point noted: newly diagnosed GD, antithyroid drugs for less than 3 months. After RNA was extracted from PBMCs, the TCR library was made from it. EDTA tubes received about 8.2 milliliters of drawn peripheral blood. Researchers made TCR beta libraries by using iRepertoire HTBI primers and running Arm-PCR on CDR3 regions. TCRdb fed the multiplex PCR reads into MiXCR, producing one record per CDR3 protein. The sample shows roughly 380,000 distinct CDR3 sequences, about 16% of them seen only once. Germline V gene data show CDR1 as SGHDT and CDR2 as YYEEEE. After removal of 5 bases from V and 6 bases from J, the junction contained 7 bases not matched to a gene. The CDR3 runs 13 residues. A remark on this clonotype: The antigen is not known.

The receptor comes from a female donor with Graves disease. Sequencing used peripheral blood mononuclear cells (PBMCs), obtained at new diagnosis, from a patient treated with antithyroid drugs. The genes are TRBV5-6 and TRBJ1-2, with 7 positions matching TRBD1. CDR3 residues: CASRLLGQDGYTF. Written as DNA, the CDR3 is TGTGCCAGCAGACTGCTTGGACAGGATGGCTACACCTTC. Looking up the rest from reference TRBV5-6 and TRBJ1-2 gives the full variable domain: DAGVTQSPTHLIKTRGQQVTLRCSPKSGHDTVSWYQQALGQGPQFIFQYYEEEERQRGNFPDRFSGHQFPNYSSELNVNALLLGDSALYLCASRLLGQDGYTFGSGTRLTVV.